One sample yielded the 5 T cell receptor beta chains listed below, sequenced in a study of blood T cell repertoires in COVID-19. Sequenced by immunoSEQ multiplex PCR; TCRdb stores in-frame clones only, minus some. The sample yields about 180,000 clones, approximately 83% seen once. The sample was peripheral blood. The receptors derive from a man in his fifties or sixties with acute or convalescent COVID-19.

The chain links TRBV6-2 or TRBV6-3 to TRBJ2-7; 9 nucleotides align to TRBD2. The CDR3 is made up of 15 amino acids. The J segment lost 5 bases and the V segment lost 7 bases, leaving 12 bases of the junction unmatched. CDR1 MNHEY and CDR2 SVGEGT come from the germline V gene. CDR3: CASNPASGTLNEQYF. The CDR3 region has the DNA TGTGCCAGCAACCCGGCTAGCGGGACTTTGAACGAGCAGTACTTC.

This chain uses TRBV28 with TRBJ1-5; D possibly corresponds to TRBD1 (5 bases). Trimming removed 5 bases from V and 0 bases from J, with 11 bases in between. Germline V gene lookup returns CDR1 MDHEN and CDR2 SYDVKM. The CDR3 totals 15 residues. CDR3 residues: CASSRGDFSNQPQHF. The CDR3 bases are TGTGCCAGCAGTCGGGGGGACTTTAGCAATCAGCCCCAGCATTTT.

This chain connects TRBV29-1 to TRBJ2-3, with D perhaps TRBD2 (6 bases). This CDR3 has 16 amino acids. Trimming stripped 1 base from V and 0 bases from J, with 14 bases between. Germline V gives CDR1 SQVTM, CDR2 ANQGSEA. The CDR3 DNA reads TGCAGCGTTGAAGTTTTTCTAGCGACCAGCACAGATACGCAGTATTTT. Amino acids: CSVEVFLATSTDTQYF.

This chain uses TRBV12-3 or TRBV12-4 with TRBJ2-7; D not resolved. This CDR3 region has 13 residues. Deletions cut 1 base from V and 3 bases from J, with 7 bases between. CDR3 sequence: CASSLDAGYEQYF. The CDR3 DNA is TGTGCCAGCAGTTTAGACGCAGGCTACGAGCAGTACTTC.

The chain uses TRBV5-6 and TRBJ2-7; 7 bases match TRBD2. The V gene end was trimmed by 8 bases and the J gene end by 6 bases; junction bases not matched to a gene: 14. The CDR3 loop spans 14 amino acids. From germline, CDR1 is SGHDT and CDR2 YYEEEE. DNA of the CDR3: TGTGCCAGTTCTCACCCCCCTAGCGGTAGCGAGCAGTACTTC. This encodes CASSHPPSGSEQYF.